The clone carrying this T cell receptor (beta chain) was counted at least ten times. This sample was taken from a study of read filtering for tumor transcriptome and immune sequencing. Study-wide background: The cohort had around 18 men and approximately 13 women aged roughly 45 to 90, mean around 63 years.

This library used around 0.4 ug RNA and molecular barcoded adaptors spanning alpha/delta and beta/gamma chains. One entry per CDR3 protein, called by TCRdb with MiXCR from the reads. The table includes 30,000 to 40,000 distinct CDR3 sequences, around 15% detected once. The sequence was obtained from a donor over 35 with multiple myeloma. The sequenced sample was a population of CD138-negative cells sorted from bone marrow.

As DNA, the CDR3 is TGCGCCAGCAGCCAAGAGACGCGCTCCTGGGGAACTAATGAAAAACTGTTTTTT. It encodes CASSQETRSWGTNEKLFF. The chain is built from TRBV4-1 and TRBJ1-4; D unclear. CDR3 length: 18 amino acids. Trimming left V 0 bases short and J 1 base short, with 15 bases between. Germline-derived CDR1 and CDR2 are MGHRA and YSYEKL.